A single sample gave rise to the 7 T cell receptor beta chains below, sequenced in a study of STAT5B mutations in CD4+ large granular lymphocyte leukemia. The assay was immunoSEQ multiplex PCR, and TCRdb's table has in-frame clones only and misses some. The table includes around 30,000 clones, about 76% detected once. Sample: CD4+ T cells from blood buffy coats. These receptor sequences come from a human donor in good health.

The rearrangement links TRBV18 to TRBJ2-7; TRBD1 might be the D (5 bases). V was trimmed by 0 bases and J by 6 bases, leaving 9 bases between them. Looked up from germline, CDR1 is KGHSH and CDR2 is LQKENI. The CDR3 runs to 13 residues. CDR3 amino acids: CASSPPWGPEQYF. The CDR3 DNA reads as TGTGCCAGCTCACCACCGTGGGGCCCCGAGCAGTACTTC.

Only a few counts were recorded for this clone. This chain uses TRBV7-9 with TRBJ1-5; D gene uncertain. The CDR3 is 14 amino acids. Trimming left V 4 bases short and J 5 bases short, with 12 bases between. Germline assignment: CDR1 SEHNR and CDR2 FQNEAQ (reference sequence). For the CDR3, the DNA is TGTGCCAGCAGCTCTTCGGACGGCTATCAGCCCCAGCATTTT. Encoded protein: CASSSSDGYQPQHF.

The gene calls are TRBV19 and TRBJ2-7; 14 nucleotides match TRBD2. The CDR3 totals 18 residues. From germline, CDR1 is LNHDA and CDR2 SQIVND (reference sequence). V lost 5 bases to trimming and J lost 3 bases; unmatched junction nucleotides: 12. The CDR3 reads CASSERGGTSGSIYEQYF. The DNA of the CDR3 is TGTGCCAGTAGTGAGAGGGGGGGGACTAGCGGGAGCATCTACGAGCAGTACTTC. Complete variable domain (other parts from reference TRBV19 and TRBJ2-7): DGGITQSPKYLFRKEGQNVTLSCEQNLNHDAMYWYRQDPGQGLRLIYYSQIVNDFQKGDIAEGYSVSREKKESFPLTVTSAQKNPTAFYLCASSERGGTSGSIYEQYFGPGTRLTVT.

This clone was recorded only once. The chain combines TRBV6-1 with TRBJ1-4; D gene uncertain. With 5 bases removed from V and 8 bases from J, the gap between germline ends came to 9 bases. The CDR3 length is 12 residues. CDR1 MNHNS and CDR2 SASEGT come from the germline V gene. CDR3 sequence: CASSHPREKLFF. CDR3 DNA: TGTGCCAGCAGTCACCCTCGGGAAAAACTGTTTTTT.

The J gene is TRBJ1-1, the V gene TRBV6-6; TRBD1 agrees at 8 bases. The CDR3 extends over 15 amino acids. CDR1 MNHNY and CDR2 SVGAGI come from the germline V gene (reference sequence). V shed 3 bases and J 5 bases; nucleotides not matched to a gene: 8. The CDR3: CASSYFQGARTEAFF. CDR3 coding DNA: TGTGCCAGCAGTTATTTTCAGGGGGCGCGGACTGAAGCTTTCTTT.

The chain joins TRBV5-1 to TRBJ2-3; TRBD1 matches at 9 bases. Germline V lookup: CDR1 SGHRS, CDR2 YFSETQ. CDR3 length: 13 residues. After removal of 4 bases from V and 5 bases from J, the junction contained 2 bases not matched to a gene. The CDR3 DNA sequence: TGCGCCAGCAGCAGACAGGGGGAAGATACGCAGTATTTT. Encoded protein: CASSRQGEDTQYF.

The sample holds a few counts of this clone. This chain connects TRBV5-1 to TRBJ2-5; 12 bases are a match to TRBD1. This CDR3 is built from 16 residues. After removal of 5 bases from V and 6 bases from J, the junction contained 11 bases not matched to a gene. Germline values: CDR1 SGHRS, CDR2 YFSETQ. The chain's CDR3 is CASSPGTGGGVKTQYF. For the CDR3, the DNA is TGCGCCAGCAGTCCCGGGACAGGGGGCGGTGTAAAGACCCAGTACTTC.